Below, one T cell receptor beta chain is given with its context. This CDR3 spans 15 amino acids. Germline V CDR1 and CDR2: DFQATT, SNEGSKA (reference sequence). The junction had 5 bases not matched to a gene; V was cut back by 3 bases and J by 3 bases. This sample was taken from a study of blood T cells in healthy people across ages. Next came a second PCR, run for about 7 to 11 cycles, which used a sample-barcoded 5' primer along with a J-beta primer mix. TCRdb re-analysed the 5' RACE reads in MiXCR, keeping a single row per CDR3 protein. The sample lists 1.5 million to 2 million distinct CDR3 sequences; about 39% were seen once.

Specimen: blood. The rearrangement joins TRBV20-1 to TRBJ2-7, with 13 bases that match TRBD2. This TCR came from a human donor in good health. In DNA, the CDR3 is TGCAGTGCTAGGGGACTAGCGGGGATATTCTACGAGCAGTACTTC. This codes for CSARGLAGIFYEQYF.